Listed below are T cell receptor beta chains from one sample, sequenced in a study of blood T cell repertoires in COVID-19. Assay: immunoSEQ multiplex PCR; the TCRdb copy retains only in-frame clones and omits some. This sample has some 200,000 clones, with approximately 80% found just once. What was sequenced was peripheral blood. The receptors were gathered from a woman aged 40 to 49 who had recovered from COVID-19. The CDR3 runs from the conserved cysteine through the conserved F or W. A D gene is named only where the DNA matches it firmly. Not all rows give a size; the values are once, few, many and, for expanded clones, a class.

cdr3_length: 14
v_call: TRBV6-5
j_call: TRBJ2-3
clone_size: NA
d_call: TRBD2
cdr3_aa: CASLGLEGTDTQYF
cdr3_nt: TGTGCCAGCCTGGGACTAGAAGGCACAGATACGCAGTATTTT

cdr3_length: 15
v_call: TRBV5-1
j_call: TRBJ2-3
clone_size: many
d_call: NA
cdr3_aa: CASSPQQGSTDTQYF
cdr3_nt: TGCGCCAGCAGCCCCCAACAGGGTAGCACAGATACGCAGTATTTT

cdr3_length: 13
v_call: TRBV15
j_call: TRBJ2-2
clone_size: NA
d_call: NA
cdr3_aa: CATSRGGGWELFF
cdr3_nt: TGTGCCACCAGCAGAGGGGGAGGCTGGGAGCTGTTTTTT

cdr3_length: 14
v_call: TRBV5-1
j_call: TRBJ2-7
clone_size: NA
d_call: NA
cdr3_aa: CASSLATGTGEQYF
cdr3_nt: TGCGCCAGCAGCTTGGCCACAGGGACCGGCGAGCAGTACTTC

cdr3_length: 14
v_call: TRBV3-1/TRBV3-2
j_call: TRBJ1-2
clone_size: NA
d_call: NA
cdr3_aa: CASSQAGGAYGYTF
cdr3_nt: TGTGCCAGCAGCCAAGCTGGGGGCGCCTATGGCTACACCTTC

cdr3_length: 16
v_call: TRBV6-5
j_call: TRBJ2-2
clone_size: NA
d_call: TRBD1
cdr3_aa: CASSYSDRVITGELFF
cdr3_nt: TGTGCCAGCAGTTACTCAGACAGGGTGATCACCGGGGAGCTGTTTTTT

cdr3_length: 12
v_call: TRBV30
j_call: TRBJ1-1
clone_size: NA
d_call: NA
cdr3_aa: CAWSPGGTEAFF
cdr3_nt: TGTGCCTGGTCCCCGGGGGGGACTGAAGCTTTCTTT

cdr3_length: 12
v_call: TRBV28
j_call: TRBJ1-1
clone_size: NA
d_call: TRBD1
cdr3_aa: CAAQGENTEAFF
cdr3_nt: TGTGCCGCCCAGGGGGAGAACACTGAAGCTTTCTTT

cdr3_length: 17
v_call: TRBV3-1/TRBV3-2
j_call: TRBJ1-4
clone_size: NA
d_call: TRBD1
cdr3_aa: CASSQGVNRGEEEKLFF
cdr3_nt: TGTGCCAGCAGCCAAGGGGTCAACAGGGGAGAGGAAGAAAAACTGTTTTTT

cdr3_length: 14
v_call: TRBV5-1
j_call: TRBJ2-2
clone_size: NA
d_call: NA
cdr3_aa: CASRTTMDPGELFF
cdr3_nt: TGCGCCAGCAGAACGACTATGGATCCCGGGGAGCTGTTTTTT

cdr3_length: 15
v_call: TRBV3-1/TRBV3-2
j_call: TRBJ2-7
clone_size: NA
d_call: NA
cdr3_aa: CASSQGARGFHEQYF
cdr3_nt: TGTGCCAGCAGCCAAGGGGCCAGGGGATTCCACGAGCAGTACTTC

cdr3_length: 15
v_call: TRBV7-2
j_call: TRBJ2-3
clone_size: NA
d_call: TRBD2
cdr3_aa: CASSLGRGGTDTQYF
cdr3_nt: TGTGCCAGCAGCTTAGGGCGGGGGGGCACAGATACGCAGTATTTT

cdr3_length: 12
v_call: TRBV30
j_call: TRBJ1-6
clone_size: NA
d_call: NA
cdr3_aa: CAWNGFNSPLHF
cdr3_nt: TGTGCCTGGAACGGGTTTAATTCACCCCTCCACTTT

cdr3_length: 13
v_call: TRBV12-3/TRBV12-4
j_call: TRBJ1-1
clone_size: NA
d_call: NA
cdr3_aa: CASSLGIGAEAFF
cdr3_nt: TGTGCCAGCAGTTTAGGAATAGGGGCTGAAGCTTTCTTT

cdr3_length: 15
v_call: TRBV15
j_call: TRBJ1-5
clone_size: NA
d_call: NA
cdr3_aa: CATSRDASSNQPQHF
cdr3_nt: TGTGCCACCAGCAGAGATGCAAGCAGCAATCAGCCCCAGCATTTT

cdr3_length: 16
v_call: TRBV9
j_call: TRBJ2-7
clone_size: NA
d_call: TRBD2
cdr3_aa: CASSSTGGGGADEQYF
cdr3_nt: TGTGCCAGCAGCTCTACGGGGGGCGGGGGGGCGGACGAGCAGTACTTC

cdr3_length: 15
v_call: TRBV5-1
j_call: TRBJ2-2
clone_size: NA
d_call: TRBD2
cdr3_aa: CASSFSSGDTGELFF
cdr3_nt: TGCGCCAGCAGCTTCTCTAGCGGGGACACCGGGGAGCTGTTTTTT

cdr3_length: 13
v_call: TRBV18
j_call: TRBJ2-7
clone_size: NA
d_call: TRBD1
cdr3_aa: CASSQDRDNEQYF
cdr3_nt: TGTGCCAGCTCACAGGACAGGGATAACGAGCAGTACTTC

cdr3_length: 20
v_call: TRBV18
j_call: TRBJ1-6
clone_size: NA
d_call: TRBD1
cdr3_aa: CASSTRRPGQGTAVGHPLHF
cdr3_nt: TGTGCCAGCTCCACTCGGCGGCCGGGACAGGGGACCGCGGTAGGTCACCCCCTCCACTTT

cdr3_length: 15
v_call: TRBV30
j_call: TRBJ1-2
clone_size: NA
d_call: NA
cdr3_aa: CAWSIPGEPTRRYTF
cdr3_nt: TGTGCCTGGAGTATCCCGGGGGAGCCCACTAGGCGCTACACCTTC

cdr3_length: 15
v_call: TRBV6-6
j_call: TRBJ2-5
clone_size: NA
d_call: TRBD1
cdr3_aa: CASSYFDRVQETQYF
cdr3_nt: TGTGCCAGCAGTTACTTTGACAGGGTACAAGAGACCCAGTACTTC

cdr3_length: 12
v_call: TRBV5-6
j_call: TRBJ2-3
clone_size: NA
d_call: NA
cdr3_aa: CASSYNTDTQYF
cdr3_nt: TGTGCCAGCAGCTATAACACAGATACGCAGTATTTT

cdr3_length: 15
v_call: TRBV11-3
j_call: TRBJ2-3
clone_size: NA
d_call: TRBD1
cdr3_aa: CASSTGTAYTDTQYF
cdr3_nt: TGTGCCAGCAGCACGGGGACAGCCTACACAGATACGCAGTATTTT

cdr3_length: 13
v_call: TRBV6-6
j_call: TRBJ1-5
clone_size: NA
d_call: NA
cdr3_aa: CASSYRGNQPQHF
cdr3_nt: TGTGCCAGCAGTTACAGGGGGAATCAGCCCCAGCATTTT

cdr3_length: 11
v_call: TRBV30
j_call: TRBJ1-1
clone_size: NA
d_call: NA
cdr3_aa: CAANQVPEAFF
cdr3_nt: TGTGCCGCTAACCAGGTCCCTGAAGCTTTCTTT

cdr3_length: 13
v_call: TRBV25-1
j_call: TRBJ1-4
clone_size: NA
d_call: NA
cdr3_aa: CASSESGDEKLFF
cdr3_nt: TGTGCCAGCAGTGAATCAGGGGATGAAAAACTGTTTTTT

cdr3_length: 17
v_call: TRBV13
j_call: TRBJ2-3
clone_size: NA
d_call: TRBD2
cdr3_aa: CASSRSLAGTSTDTQYF
cdr3_nt: TGTGCCAGCAGCCGATCACTAGCGGGGACTAGCACAGATACGCAGTATTTT

cdr3_length: 12
v_call: TRBV12-3/TRBV12-4
j_call: TRBJ2-2
clone_size: few
d_call: NA
cdr3_aa: CASSAITGELFF
cdr3_nt: TGTGCCAGCAGCGCTATTACCGGGGAGCTGTTTTTT

cdr3_length: 15
v_call: TRBV2
j_call: TRBJ2-3
clone_size: once
d_call: TRBD2
cdr3_aa: CASSPPGGGRYTQYF
cdr3_nt: TGTGCCAGCAGCCCACCGGGGGGGGGCCGTTATACGCAGTATTTT

cdr3_length: 14
v_call: TRBV6-5
j_call: TRBJ1-1
clone_size: NA
d_call: NA
cdr3_aa: CASSLQGVETEAFF
cdr3_nt: TGTGCCAGCAGTCTACAAGGGGTTGAGACTGAAGCTTTCTTT

cdr3_length: 14
v_call: TRBV7-8
j_call: TRBJ2-5
clone_size: NA
d_call: TRBD1
cdr3_aa: CASSAITGAETQYF
cdr3_nt: TGTGCCAGCAGCGCGATTACAGGGGCGGAGACCCAGTACTTC

cdr3_length: 13
v_call: TRBV11-2
j_call: TRBJ1-1
clone_size: NA
d_call: NA
cdr3_aa: CASSFAENTEAFF
cdr3_nt: TGTGCCAGCAGCTTTGCAGAAAACACTGAAGCTTTCTTT

cdr3_length: 18
v_call: TRBV4-1
j_call: TRBJ1-6
clone_size: many
d_call: TRBD1
cdr3_aa: CASSQASWGTGGESPLHF
cdr3_nt: TGCGCCAGCAGCCAAGCGTCTTGGGGGACAGGGGGCGAGTCACCCCTCCACTTT

cdr3_length: 15
v_call: TRBV4-3
j_call: TRBJ1-1
clone_size: NA
d_call: NA
cdr3_aa: CASSQDHDSPTEAFF
cdr3_nt: TGCGCCAGCAGCCAAGATCACGACAGCCCCACTGAAGCTTTCTTT

cdr3_length: 14
v_call: TRBV11-3
j_call: TRBJ2-7
clone_size: NA
d_call: NA
cdr3_aa: CASSSSVRLYEQYF
cdr3_nt: TGTGCCAGCAGCTCTTCAGTCAGGTTATACGAGCAGTACTTC

cdr3_length: 14
v_call: TRBV19
j_call: TRBJ1-2
clone_size: NA
d_call: NA
cdr3_aa: CASSRAVRDYGYTF
cdr3_nt: TGTGCCAGTAGTAGGGCAGTACGTGACTATGGCTACACCTTC

cdr3_length: 12
v_call: TRBV7-9
j_call: TRBJ2-7
clone_size: NA
d_call: TRBD1
cdr3_aa: CASSDRQGEQYF
cdr3_nt: TGTGCCAGCAGCGACCGACAGGGCGAGCAGTACTTC

cdr3_length: 13
v_call: TRBV7-6
j_call: TRBJ1-2
clone_size: NA
d_call: TRBD1
cdr3_aa: CASSPTGDPGYTF
cdr3_nt: TGTGCCAGCAGCCCTACAGGGGATCCTGGCTACACCTTC

cdr3_length: 15
v_call: TRBV3-1/TRBV3-2
j_call: TRBJ1-5
clone_size: NA
d_call: NA
cdr3_aa: CASSQDGGANQPQHF
cdr3_nt: TGTGCCAGCAGCCAAGACGGGGGGGCCAATCAGCCCCAGCATTTT

cdr3_length: 13
v_call: TRBV30
j_call: TRBJ1-1
clone_size: NA
d_call: TRBD1
cdr3_aa: CAWRRDRGSVAFF
cdr3_nt: TGTGCCTGGAGAAGGGACAGGGGGTCGGTTGCTTTCTTT

cdr3_length: 14
v_call: TRBV2
j_call: TRBJ2-5
clone_size: NA
d_call: TRBD1
cdr3_aa: CASSWTGIGETQYF
cdr3_nt: TGTGCCAGCAGTTGGACAGGGATTGGAGAGACCCAGTACTTC

cdr3_length: 15
v_call: TRBV7-8
j_call: TRBJ1-3
clone_size: NA
d_call: NA
cdr3_aa: CASSLDHRSGNTIYF
cdr3_nt: TGTGCCAGCAGCTTAGATCACAGGTCGGGAAACACCATATATTTT

cdr3_length: 15
v_call: TRBV2
j_call: TRBJ1-4
clone_size: once
d_call: NA
cdr3_aa: CASTRSGAVIEKLFF
cdr3_nt: TGTGCCAGCACCCGCTCAGGGGCAGTTATTGAAAAACTGTTTTTT

cdr3_length: 15
v_call: TRBV13
j_call: TRBJ1-1
clone_size: NA
d_call: NA
cdr3_aa: CASSRGGSVNTEAFF
cdr3_nt: TGTGCCAGCAGCCGAGGCGGCAGTGTGAACACTGAAGCTTTCTTT

cdr3_length: 14
v_call: TRBV5-1
j_call: TRBJ1-2
clone_size: NA
d_call: NA
cdr3_aa: CASGGGGTNYGYTF
cdr3_nt: TGCGCCAGCGGGGGAGGCGGAACTAACTATGGCTACACCTTC